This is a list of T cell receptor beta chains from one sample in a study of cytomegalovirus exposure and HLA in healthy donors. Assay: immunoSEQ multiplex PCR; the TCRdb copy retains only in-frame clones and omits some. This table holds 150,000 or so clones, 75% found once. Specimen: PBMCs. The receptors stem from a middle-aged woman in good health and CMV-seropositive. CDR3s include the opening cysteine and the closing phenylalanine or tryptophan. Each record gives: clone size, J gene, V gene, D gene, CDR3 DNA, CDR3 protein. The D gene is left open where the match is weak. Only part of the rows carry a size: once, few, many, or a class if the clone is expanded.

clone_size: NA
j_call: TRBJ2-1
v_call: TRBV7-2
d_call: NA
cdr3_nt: TGTGCCAGCAGCTTAGCCCCCGCTGGCGGTGAGCAGTTCTTC
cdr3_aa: CASSLAPAGGEQFF

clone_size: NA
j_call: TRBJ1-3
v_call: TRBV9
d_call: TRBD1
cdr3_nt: TGTGCCAGCAGCGTAGTATCAGGGGGATTGGACACCATATATTTT
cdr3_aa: CASSVVSGGLDTIYF

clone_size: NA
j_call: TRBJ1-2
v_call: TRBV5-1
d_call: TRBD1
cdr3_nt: TGCGCCAGCAGCCATGGGACAGGGGAGAACTATGGCTACACCTTC
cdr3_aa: CASSHGTGENYGYTF

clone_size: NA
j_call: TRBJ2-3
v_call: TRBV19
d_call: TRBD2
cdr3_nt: TGTGCCAGTAGTGGACGATTAGCGGGAGAGACAGATACGCAGTATTTT
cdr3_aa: CASSGRLAGETDTQYF

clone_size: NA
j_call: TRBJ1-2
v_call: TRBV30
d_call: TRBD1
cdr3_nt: TGTGCCTGGAGTGTACTCCCGGCAGGGGGCTTTGGCTACACCTTC
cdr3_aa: CAWSVLPAGGFGYTF

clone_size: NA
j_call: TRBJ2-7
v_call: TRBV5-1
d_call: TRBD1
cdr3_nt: TGCGCCAGCAGAGGGACAGCCACCTCCTACGAGCAGTACTTC
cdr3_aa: CASRGTATSYEQYF

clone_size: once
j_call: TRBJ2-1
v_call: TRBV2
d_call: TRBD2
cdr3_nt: TGTGCCAGCAGTGATTACGGGACTAGCAGAAATGAGCAGTTCTTC
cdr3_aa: CASSDYGTSRNEQFF

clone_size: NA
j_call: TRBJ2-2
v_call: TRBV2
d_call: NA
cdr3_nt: TGTGCCAGCAGGGCGACAGCGAACACCGGGGAGCTGTTTTTT
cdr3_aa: CASRATANTGELFF

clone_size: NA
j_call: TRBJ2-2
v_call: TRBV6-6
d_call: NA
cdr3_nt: TGTGCCAGCAGTTTACAGAACACCGGGGAGCTGTTTTTT
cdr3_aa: CASSLQNTGELFF

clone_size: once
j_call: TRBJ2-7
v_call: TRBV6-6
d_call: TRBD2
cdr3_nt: TGTGCCAGCAGTTTGAGGACTAGCGGGACCTACGAGCAGTACTTC
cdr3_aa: CASSLRTSGTYEQYF

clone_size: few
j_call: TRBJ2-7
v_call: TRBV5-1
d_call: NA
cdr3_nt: TGCGCCGCGGAGAGGGGGTACTACGAGCAGTACTTC
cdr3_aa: CAAERGYYEQYF

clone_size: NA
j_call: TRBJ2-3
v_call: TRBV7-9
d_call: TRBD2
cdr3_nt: TGTGCCAGCAGCTTAAGCGGGAGGATAGATACGCAGTATTTT
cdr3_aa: CASSLSGRIDTQYF

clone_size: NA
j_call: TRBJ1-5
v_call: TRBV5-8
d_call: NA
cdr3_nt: TGTGCCAGCAGCTTTCTCTTGGGCGATCAGCCCCAGCATTTT
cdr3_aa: CASSFLLGDQPQHF

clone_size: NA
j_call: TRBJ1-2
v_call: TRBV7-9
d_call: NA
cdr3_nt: TGTGCCAGCAGTGGGAGAGACTATGGCTACACCTTC
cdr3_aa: CASSGRDYGYTF

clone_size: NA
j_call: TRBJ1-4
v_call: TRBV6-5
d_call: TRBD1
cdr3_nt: TGTGCCAGCCGGTCCAAGACAGGGAGGAGTGAAAAACTGTTTTTT
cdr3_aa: CASRSKTGRSEKLFF

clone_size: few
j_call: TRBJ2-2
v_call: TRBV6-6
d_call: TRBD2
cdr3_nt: TGTGCCAGCAGTTGGAGCGGGGGGAACACCGGGGAGCTGTTTTTT
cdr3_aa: CASSWSGGNTGELFF

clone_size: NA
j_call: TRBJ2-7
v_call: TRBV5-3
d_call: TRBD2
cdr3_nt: TGTGCCAGAAGCTTCGAGACTAGCGGGGAGACCTACGAGCAGTACTTC
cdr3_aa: CARSFETSGETYEQYF

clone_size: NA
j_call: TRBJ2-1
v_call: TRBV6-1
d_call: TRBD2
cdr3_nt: TGTGCCAGCAGTACACTAGCGGGAGTAAACAATGAGCAGTTCTTC
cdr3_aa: CASSTLAGVNNEQFF

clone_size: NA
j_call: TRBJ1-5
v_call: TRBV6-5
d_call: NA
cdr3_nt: TGTGCCAGCAGTTACGCCAGGGATCAGCCCCAGCATTTT
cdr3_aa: CASSYARDQPQHF

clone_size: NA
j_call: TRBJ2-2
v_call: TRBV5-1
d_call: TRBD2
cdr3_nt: TGCGCCAGCAGGCGGGCGGCTAGCGGGAGGACCGGGGAGCTGTTTTTT
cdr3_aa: CASRRAASGRTGELFF

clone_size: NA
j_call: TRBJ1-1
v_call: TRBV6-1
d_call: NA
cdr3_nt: TGTGCCAGCATGCAGGGGCGGGGGGTGAACACTGAAGCTTTCTTT
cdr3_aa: CASMQGRGVNTEAFF

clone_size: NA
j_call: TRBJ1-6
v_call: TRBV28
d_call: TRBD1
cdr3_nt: TGTGCCACCTCTCAACAGGGGGCGGATTCACCCCTCCACTTT
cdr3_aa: CATSQQGADSPLHF

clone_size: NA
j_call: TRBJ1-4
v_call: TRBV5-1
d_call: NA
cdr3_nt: TGCGCCAGCAGCCAACAGGGCCATAATGAAAAACTGTTTTTT
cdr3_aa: CASSQQGHNEKLFF

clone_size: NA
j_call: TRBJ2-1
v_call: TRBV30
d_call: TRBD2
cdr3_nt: TGTGCCTGGAGTTGGTCGGGGACTAGCTCCTACAATGAGCAGTTCTTC
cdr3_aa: CAWSWSGTSSYNEQFF

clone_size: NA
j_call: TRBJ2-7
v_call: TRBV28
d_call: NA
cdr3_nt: TGTGCCAGCAGTTTTGTGGGGGGAATCTCCTACGAGCAGTACTTC
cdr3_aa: CASSFVGGISYEQYF

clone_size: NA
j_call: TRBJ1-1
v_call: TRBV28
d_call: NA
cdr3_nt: TGTGCCAGCAGCCGGTTGACAGGATTCAGTGAAGCTTTCTTT
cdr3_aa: CASSRLTGFSEAFF